This T cell receptor beta chain was identified during a study of blood T cell repertoires in COVID-19. For the study at large: Italy, Spain and the United States were the sources of the convalescent and acute COVID-19 samples. PBMCs, B-cell-depleted T cells, or T cells provided the cDNA or gDNA that made up the material.

In the original workflow: Cell counts per sample came from amplifying reference gene primers. Measured with immunoSEQ multiplex PCR; TCRdb has only the in-frame clones, and not every one. Clone size and the V and J calls come from that table; the DNA yielded D and trimming. In the table there are around 180,000 clones, around 87% of which are singletons. Germline CDR1 and CDR2: SEHNR and FQNEAQ (reference sequence). CDR3 length: 16 residues. The V segment lost 5 bases and the J segment 1 base; nucleotides outside the gene matches: 10. This sequence joins TRBV7-9 and TRBJ2-5; the match to TRBD2 covers 7 bases. This clonotype was obtained from a man in his forties with active or convalescent COVID-19. The sequenced material came from peripheral blood. This CDR3 is CASSHPAGLTQETQYF. The CDR3 DNA reads as TGTGCCAGCAGCCACCCAGCGGGACTGACCCAAGAGACCCAGTACTTC.